The rows below give T cell receptor beta chains drawn from one sample of a study of T-cell memory formation after mild COVID-19. TCRdb recomputed calls from the 5' RACE reads with MiXCR, one row per CDR3 protein. The sample has about 340,000 distinct CDR3 sequences, about 21% seen once; the top ten hold about an eighth. Material: PBMCs or a T cell subset sorted from them (not recorded which). Source of these receptors: an adult woman who had mild COVID-19 (a few samples of this study predate the infection). Cell type and time point are not known. CDR3s include the opening cysteine and the closing phenylalanine or tryptophan. The D gene is left open where the match is weak. The size field is filled for only some rows; it gives once, few, many or a size class.

>TRBV6-5|few|-|TRBJ2-6|16
CATWTQRTSGANVLTF
TGTGCCACGTGGACGCAAAGAACCTCTGGGGCCAACGTCCTGACTTTC
>TRBV7-9|-|-|TRBJ2-7|13
CASSSGIRYEQYF
TGTGCCAGCAGCTCCGGGATTCGCTACGAGCAGTACTTC
>TRBV12-5|few|TRBD1|TRBJ2-7|18
CASGFLLPPPGQSYEQYF
TGTGCTAGTGGTTTCCTACTACCCCCTCCGGGACAGTCCTACGAGCAGTACTTC
>TRBV18|-|TRBD1|TRBJ2-7|14
CASSPRTGDHEKYF
TGTGCCAGCTCACCAAGGACAGGGGACCACGAGAAGTACTTC
>TRBV15|-|-|TRBJ2-1|12
CATSGYRDEQFF
TGTGCCACCAGCGGATATCGGGATGAGCAGTTCTTC
>TRBV10-3|few|-|TRBJ2-7|11
CAISVTNEQYF
TGTGCCATCAGTGTGACAAACGAGCAGTACTTC
>TRBV7-9|-|-|TRBJ1-5|14
CASSSPGRHQPQHF
TGTGCCAGCAGCTCACCGGGACGGCATCAGCCCCAGCATTTT
>TRBV7-8|-|-|TRBJ2-1|13
CASSLEPINEQFF
TGTGCCAGCAGCTTAGAACCAATCAATGAGCAGTTCTTC
>TRBV4-3|few|-|TRBJ2-1|11
CASSQGDEQFF
TGCGCCAGCAGCCAAGGGGATGAGCAGTTCTTC
>TRBV14|few|-|TRBJ2-1|16
CASSPRRGRSYNEQFF
TGTGCCAGCAGCCCCCGGAGAGGGAGGAGTTACAATGAGCAGTTCTTC
>TRBV12-3/TRBV12-4|few|-|TRBJ2-7|11
CASSLGVKQYF
TGTGCCAGCAGTTTAGGGGTTAAGCAGTACTTC
>TRBV11-2|-|-|TRBJ2-7|14
CASSHRRGSYEQYF
TGTGCCAGCAGCCATAGGCGGGGATCCTACGAGCAGTACTTC
>TRBV7-6|-|-|TRBJ1-4|14
CASSLAGGDEKLFF
TGTGCCAGCAGCCTCGCCGGGGGAGATGAAAAACTGTTTTTT
>TRBV25-1|-|TRBD1|TRBJ2-1|15
CASSRDSDPYNEQFF
TGTGCCAGCAGCCGGGACAGCGACCCTTACAATGAGCAGTTCTTC
>TRBV30|few|-|TRBJ2-5|12
CAWSAQRETQYF
TGTGCCTGGAGTGCACAGCGAGAGACCCAGTACTTC
>TRBV5-1|-|-|TRBJ2-7|14
CASSFPTREYEQYF
TGCGCCAGCAGCTTCCCAACAAGGGAGTACGAGCAGTACTTC
>TRBV18|few|-|TRBJ2-7|16
CASSPGVNSFLYEQYF
TGTGCCAGCTCACCAGGGGTGAACTCCTTCCTCTACGAGCAGTACTTC
>TRBV29-1|few|-|TRBJ2-1|15
CSVEVGWLRQAEQFF
TGCAGCGTTGAGGTGGGGTGGTTGCGCCAAGCTGAGCAGTTCTTC
>TRBV15|few|TRBD1|TRBJ2-5|16
CATSRKEDRVGETQYF
TGTGCCACCAGCAGAAAAGAGGACAGGGTAGGAGAGACCCAGTACTTC
>TRBV12-3/TRBV12-4|once|TRBD2|TRBJ2-1|13
CASSLGGRASGYF
TGTGCCAGCAGTTTAGGGGGCAGGGCTAGCGGGTACTTC
>TRBV9|-|TRBD2|TRBJ2-5|16
CASSVTGTSGSETQYF
TGTGCCAGCAGCGTAACTGGGACTAGCGGGAGTGAGACCCAGTACTTC
>TRBV20-1|few|TRBD2|TRBJ2-7|13
CSARALADSEQYF
TGCAGTGCTAGGGCACTAGCGGATTCGGAGCAGTACTTC
>TRBV6-5|many|-|TRBJ2-1|13
CASSYLGQNEQFF
TGTGCCAGCAGTTACCTGGGGCAGAATGAGCAGTTCTTC
>TRBV25-1|-|-|TRBJ1-1|10
CASSGGQAFF
TGTGCCAGCAGTGGCGGACAAGCTTTCTTT
>TRBV19|many|TRBD1|TRBJ1-5|14
CASSADRVTQPQHF
TGTGCCAGTAGCGCCGACAGGGTCACTCAGCCCCAGCATTTT
>TRBV9|few|-|TRBJ1-1|15
CASSGPRGAGTEAFF
TGTGCCAGCAGCGGTCCCAGGGGAGCAGGTACTGAAGCTTTCTTT
>TRBV6-5|few|-|TRBJ2-6|14
CASTKRSGANVLTF
TGTGCCAGCACCAAACGCTCTGGGGCCAACGTCCTGACTTTC
>TRBV27|many|TRBD1|TRBJ2-6|17
CASSGQGGDSGANVLTF
TGTGCCAGCAGTGGACAGGGGGGGGACTCTGGGGCCAACGTCCTGACTTTC
>TRBV10-3|-|TRBD1|TRBJ2-4|15
CAISEPDRGQNIQYF
TGTGCCATCAGTGAGCCCGACAGGGGGCAAAACATTCAGTACTTC
>TRBV4-3|few|TRBD2|TRBJ2-1|17
CASSQVEEREAYNEQFF
TGCGCCAGCAGCCAAGTGGAGGAGCGGGAGGCCTACAATGAGCAGTTCTTC
>TRBV12-3/TRBV12-4|few|-|TRBJ2-1|11
CASRSINEQFF
TGTGCCAGCAGGAGTATAAATGAGCAGTTCTTC
>TRBV12-3/TRBV12-4|few|-|TRBJ2-6|15
CASSLRRSGANVLTF
TGTGCCAGCAGTTTAAGGCGCTCTGGGGCCAACGTCCTGACTTTC
>TRBV29-1|-|-|TRBJ2-7|15
CSVEKGRANTYEQYF
TGCAGCGTTGAGAAAGGCAGAGCAAATACCTACGAGCAGTACTTC
>TRBV27|few|-|TRBJ1-1|14
CASSRRVSNTEAFF
TGTGCCAGCAGCCGGAGAGTCTCTAACACTGAAGCTTTCTTT
>TRBV7-2|-|-|TRBJ1-2|14
CASSITGSSYGYTF
TGTGCCAGCAGTATTACAGGGAGCTCGTATGGCTACACCTTC
>TRBV12-3/TRBV12-4|-|-|TRBJ2-7|14
CASRSDRFTYEQYF
TGTGCCAGCAGGTCGGACAGATTTACGTACGAGCAGTACTTC
>TRBV10-3|few|-|TRBJ2-1|17
CAISGQDRDKKYNEQFF
TGTGCCATCAGTGGCCAAGATCGGGACAAGAAATACAATGAGCAGTTCTTC
>TRBV5-1|many|TRBD1|TRBJ1-1|15
CASSLSPTGGTEAFF
TGCGCCAGCAGCTTGTCCCCCACAGGGGGAACTGAAGCTTTCTTT
>TRBV14|-|TRBD1|TRBJ1-4|13
CASSRDRAGKLFF
TGTGCCAGCAGCAGAGACAGGGCCGGAAAACTGTTTTTT
>TRBV6-5|few|-|TRBJ2-7|13
CASSYDLTYEQYF
TGTGCCAGCAGTTACGACTTAACCTACGAGCAGTACTTC
>TRBV2|-|TRBD1|TRBJ2-7|14
CASSGQGISYEQYF
TGTGCCAGCAGTGGACAGGGGATCTCCTACGAGCAGTACTTC
>TRBV12-3/TRBV12-4|-|-|TRBJ2-3|11
CASSLQHTQYF
TGTGCCAGCAGTCTACAGCATACGCAGTATTTT
>TRBV7-9|few|TRBD2|TRBJ2-3|14
CASSKTSGRDTQYF
TGTGCCAGCAGCAAGACTAGCGGGAGAGATACGCAGTATTTT
>TRBV12-3/TRBV12-4|few|TRBD1|TRBJ2-7|13
CASREQGTYEQYF
TGTGCCAGCAGAGAACAGGGGACCTACGAGCAGTACTTC
>TRBV12-3/TRBV12-4|-|-|TRBJ1-2|12
CASSFPGYGYTF
TGTGCCAGCAGTTTCCCCGGGTATGGCTACACCTTC
>TRBV5-1|few|-|TRBJ2-7|16
CASSPRLDRGLYEQYF
TGCGCCAGCAGCCCGCGTCTCGACAGAGGTCTATACGAGCAGTACTTC
>TRBV11-2|-|-|TRBJ1-2|13
CASSPAGNYGYTF
TGTGCCAGCAGCCCCGCAGGGAACTATGGCTACACCTTC
>TRBV6-1|few|-|TRBJ2-2|15
CASSRTHGDTGELFF
TGTGCCAGCAGTAGGACTCACGGGGACACCGGGGAGCTGTTTTTT
>TRBV7-9|few|TRBD1|TRBJ2-4|19
CASSTFRQGANPGYNIQYF
TGTGCCAGCAGCACCTTTCGACAGGGGGCCAACCCAGGGTACAACATTCAGTACTTC
>TRBV6-4|-|-|TRBJ2-2|16
CASSLGGQGLTGELFF
TGTGCCAGCAGTCTAGGAGGTCAAGGCCTCACCGGGGAGCTGTTTTTT
>TRBV27|-|-|TRBJ2-7|12
CASGAVSYEQYF
TGTGCCAGCGGGGCAGTCTCCTACGAGCAGTACTTC
>TRBV2|-|-|TRBJ1-4|13
CASGRDQGEKLFF
TGTGCCAGCGGCCGGGATCAGGGCGAAAAACTGTTTTTT
>TRBV20-1|-|-|TRBJ1-1|13
CSAWAGVSTEAFF
TGCAGTGCGTGGGCGGGGGTAAGCACTGAAGCTTTCTTT